Presented here are 9 T cell receptor beta chains from one specimen sequenced in a study of T-cell memory formation after mild COVID-19. Using its own MiXCR run on the 5' RACE reads, TCRdb lists one record per CDR3 protein. This sample yields 400,000 or so distinct CDR3 sequences, of which 20% are seen a single time; 7.5% to 9.5% belongs to the top ten. Sequencing was done on a sample of PBMCs or a T cell subset sorted from them (not recorded which). Receptor source: an adult woman who had mild COVID-19 (a few samples of this study predate the infection). Cell type and time point are not known.

There are a few counts of this clonotype. The CDR3 bases are TGCGCCAGCAGCTTAGGAGTTGAAGCTTTCTTT. It yields the protein CASSLGVEAFF. The chain uses TRBV5-1 and TRBJ1-1; D is undetermined. V was shortened by 2 bases and J by 7 bases, with 6 bases between the two germline ends. CDR3 length: 11 residues. Germline lookup yields CDR1 SGHRS and CDR2 YFSETQ.

This clonotype was found a few times. V is TRBV5-4 and J is TRBJ2-7, with 8 bases lining up with TRBD2. Germline assignment: CDR1 SGHNT and CDR2 YYREEE (reference sequence). CDR3 size: 15 residues. V lost 3 bases, J lost 5 bases, and 10 bases stayed unmatched. This chain's CDR3 is CASSSWTSRSHEQYF. The CDR3 DNA reads as TGTGCCAGCAGCTCTTGGACTAGCAGGTCCCACGAGCAGTACTTC. Looking up the rest from reference TRBV5-4 and TRBJ2-7 gives the full variable domain: ETGVTQSPTHLIKTRGQQVTLRCSSQSGHNTVSWYQQALGQGPQFIFQYYREEENGRGNFPPRFSGLQFPNYSSELNVNALELDDSALYLCASSSWTSRSHEQYFGPGTRLTVT.

This clonotype was recorded at least ten times. The chain is built from TRBV6-5 and TRBJ2-1; D is uncertain. This CDR3 comprises 15 residues. Trimming removed 4 bases from V and 0 bases from J, with 10 bases in between. CDR1 and CDR2 (germline): MNHEY, SVGAGI. This chain's CDR3 is CASSFQESSYNEQFF. CDR3 nucleotides: TGTGCCAGCAGTTTCCAAGAAAGCTCCTACAATGAGCAGTTCTTC.

The chain employs TRBV6-2 or TRBV6-3 and TRBJ1-1, with 8 positions matching TRBD1. Germline-derived CDR1 and CDR2 are MNHEY and SVGEGT. With V trimmed by 7 bases and J by 1 base, 14 bases remained unmatched. This CDR3 region has 17 residues. CDR3 DNA: TGTGCCAGCAACTCACTTGGACAGGGACTGGCGAACACTGAAGCTTTCTTT. Its protein is CASNSLGQGLANTEAFF.

The sample holds a few counts of this clonotype. This chain uses TRBV5-1 with TRBJ1-5; 8 nucleotides line up with TRBD1. CDR1 is SGHRS, CDR2 YFSETQ, per germline. The CDR3 runs to 15 residues. Unmatched junction bases numbered 7, after V lost 4 bases and J lost 4 bases. This CDR3 is CASSPGTGQNQPQHF. CDR3 nucleotide sequence: TGCGCCAGCAGCCCGGGGACAGGCCAGAATCAGCCCCAGCATTTT.

The sample holds a few counts of this clonotype. The chain joins TRBV5-6 to TRBJ1-4; D unclear. Germline V gene data show CDR1 as SGHDT and CDR2 as YYEEEE. The CDR3 is 13 amino acids. V was clipped by 10 bases and J by 7 bases, with 17 bases between them. As DNA, the CDR3 is TGTGCCTCTAACGCCCAGGAAAGTGAAAAACTGTTTTTT. It codes for CASNAQESEKLFF.

The CDR3 protein is CASSFAGTPGETQYF. In nucleotides, the CDR3 is TGTGCCAGCAGTTTCGCCGGGACACCGGGCGAGACCCAGTACTTC. This chain connects TRBV12-3 or TRBV12-4 to TRBJ2-5; weak D call: TRBD1 (6 bases). This CDR3 has 15 amino acids. V lost 3 bases, J lost 5 bases, and 16 bases lay in between.

This chain links TRBV7-8 with TRBJ2-3; weak D call: TRBD2 (5 bases). From germline, CDR1 is SGHVS and CDR2 FQNEAQ. The V end was cut by 4 bases, the J end by 5 bases, with 10 bases between. The CDR3 sequence is 13 residues long. CDR3 bases: TGTGCCAGCAGCTACACTAGAGGAGATACGCAGTATTTT. Residues: CASSYTRGDTQYF.

This clonotype was recorded a few times. The chain carries TRBV5-1 and TRBJ2-5; the match to TRBD2 covers 12 bases. Germline-derived CDR1 and CDR2 are SGHRS and YFSETQ. This CDR3 is 16 amino acids long. V lost 0 bases, J lost 5 bases, and 5 bases stayed unmatched. The CDR3 reads CASSLERLAGEETQYF. The CDR3 DNA is TGCGCCAGCAGCTTGGAGCGACTAGCGGGGGAGGAGACCCAGTACTTC.